This TCR delta chain was profiled in a study of γδ T cells in repeated Plasmodium falciparum infection. For the study at large: Malian repertoires were sampled cross-sectionally without transmission and longitudinally through febrile malaria.

The CDR3 contains 21 residues. V trimming: 1 base; J trimming: 0 bases; junction bases outside the gene matches: 9. Germline loops: CDR1 GEAIGNYY, CDR2 EKD. TCRdb re-processed the multiplex PCR reads via CATT. The repertoire holds 53,000 or so delta-chain clones, 1.9% seen once, with roughly 25% in the top ten. Vgamma9/Vdelta2+ and Vdelta2-negative gammadelta T cells were flow-sorted from PBMC for bulk sequencing. Notes on this clone: This DNA translates differently at residue 11 from the TCRdb protein, which is that of a much larger clone; a read error is likely, and the protein shown is the DNA's own translation.

The sequence was obtained from a pool of human donors (malaria-infected and uninfected, not separated). This chain connects TRDV2 to TRDJ3; 12 bases map to TRDD3. Sample: gamma-delta T cells from blood. The CDR3 region has the DNA TGTGCCTGTGACACTTTACTGGGGGATACAGGATCCTCCTGGGACACCCGACAGATGTTTTTC. This codes for CACDTLLGDTGSSWDTRQMFF.